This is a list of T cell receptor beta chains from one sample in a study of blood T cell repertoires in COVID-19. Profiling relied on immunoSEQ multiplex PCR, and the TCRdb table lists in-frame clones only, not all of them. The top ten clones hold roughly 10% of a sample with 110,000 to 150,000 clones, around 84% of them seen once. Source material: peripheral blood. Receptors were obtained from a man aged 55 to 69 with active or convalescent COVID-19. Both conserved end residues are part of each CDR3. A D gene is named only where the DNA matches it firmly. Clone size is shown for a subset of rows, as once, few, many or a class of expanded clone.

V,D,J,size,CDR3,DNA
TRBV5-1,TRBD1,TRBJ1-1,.,CASSTQGQGGTEAFF,TGCGCCAGCAGCACCCAAGGACAGGGCGGGACTGAAGCTTTCTTT
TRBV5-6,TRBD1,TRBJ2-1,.,CASSLGTGSYNEQFF,TGTGCCAGCAGCTTGGGGACAGGGTCCTACAATGAGCAGTTCTTC
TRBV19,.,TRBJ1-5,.,CASSTIGSVQPQHF,TGTGCCAGTAGTACAATAGGGAGCGTTCAGCCCCAGCATTTT
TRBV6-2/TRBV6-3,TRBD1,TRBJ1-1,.,CASSSGGWTEAFF,TGTGCCAGCAGCTCAGGGGGCTGGACTGAAGCTTTCTTT
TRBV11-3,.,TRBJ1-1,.,CASSLDRNSRYEAFF,TGTGCCAGCAGCTTAGATAGGAACAGTCGATATGAAGCTTTCTTT
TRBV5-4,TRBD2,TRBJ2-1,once,CASSLDPSGYNEQFF,TGTGCCAGCAGCTTGGATCCTAGCGGATACAATGAGCAGTTCTTC
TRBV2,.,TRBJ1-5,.,CASSEEGGSNQPQHF,TGTGCCAGCAGTGAAGAAGGGGGTAGCAATCAGCCCCAGCATTTT
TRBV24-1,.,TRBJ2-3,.,CATGGGGRTDTQYF,TGTGCCACAGGGGGGGGAGGGCGCACAGATACGCAGTATTTT
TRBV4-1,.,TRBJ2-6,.,CASSHGRARSGANVLTF,TGCGCCAGCAGCCACGGCAGGGCCCGCTCTGGGGCCAACGTCCTGACTTTC
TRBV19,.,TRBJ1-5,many,CASSERSRGNQPQHF,TGTGCCAGTAGCGAAAGGTCCCGAGGGAATCAGCCCCAGCATTTT
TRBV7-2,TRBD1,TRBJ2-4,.,CASSLYLSGGAKNIQYF,TGTGCCAGCAGCTTATATCTTTCAGGGGGCGCCAAAAACATTCAGTACTTC
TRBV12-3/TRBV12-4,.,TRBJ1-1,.,CASSRQINTEAFF,TGTGCCAGCAGTCGACAGATAAACACTGAAGCTTTCTTT
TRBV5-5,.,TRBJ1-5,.,CASSLWLGQRNQPQHF,TGTGCCAGCAGCCTTTGGCTGGGACAAAGAAATCAGCCCCAGCATTTT
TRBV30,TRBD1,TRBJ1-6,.,CAWSVLDRGHNSPLHF,TGTGCCTGGAGTGTACTTGACAGGGGGCATAATTCACCCCTCCACTTT
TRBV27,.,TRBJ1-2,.,CASSFRVRGSGYTF,TGTGCCAGCAGTTTTCGAGTCCGAGGCTCTGGCTACACCTTC
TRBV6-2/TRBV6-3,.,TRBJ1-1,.,CASSRSGQGFVNTEAFF,TGTGCCAGCAGCCGGAGTGGGCAGGGGTTTGTGAACACTGAAGCTTTCTTT
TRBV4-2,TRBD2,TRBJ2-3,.,CASSQGGGRADTQYF,TGTGCCAGCAGCCAAGGTGGTGGGAGGGCAGATACGCAGTATTTT
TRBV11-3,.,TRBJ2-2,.,CASSPLTVNTGELFF,TGTGCCAGCAGCCCCCTGACAGTGAACACCGGGGAGCTGTTTTTT
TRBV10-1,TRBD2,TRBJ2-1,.,CASSPGLAGHNEQFF,TGCGCCAGCAGTCCGGGACTAGCGGGACACAATGAGCAGTTCTTC
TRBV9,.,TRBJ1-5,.,CASSPGAGDYSNQPQHF,TGTGCCAGCAGCCCAGGGGCAGGGGATTATAGCAATCAGCCCCAGCATTTT
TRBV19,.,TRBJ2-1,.,CASSIVGGWEQFF,TGTGCCAGTAGTATAGTAGGGGGATGGGAGCAGTTCTTC
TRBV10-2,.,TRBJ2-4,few,CASSGGTVKNIQYF,TGCGCCAGCAGTGGGGGCACGGTCAAAAACATTCAGTACTTC
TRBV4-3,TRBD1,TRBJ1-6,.,CASSQGGRGVGSPLHF,TGCGCCAGCAGCCAAGGGGGCAGGGGGGTTGGATCACCCCTCCACTTT
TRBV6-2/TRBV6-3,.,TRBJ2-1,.,CASSYLSGNRDEQFF,TGTGCCAGCAGTTATTTAAGCGGGAACAGGGATGAGCAGTTCTTC
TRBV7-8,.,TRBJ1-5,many,CASSFGGLEQPQHF,TGTGCCAGCAGCTTCGGCGGGTTAGAGCAGCCCCAGCATTTT
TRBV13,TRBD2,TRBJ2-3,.,CASSLLVGGTRDTDTQYF,TGTGCCAGCAGCTTACTGGTCGGCGGGACTAGAGACACAGATACGCAGTATTTT
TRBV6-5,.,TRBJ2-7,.,CASSWTVDSYEQYF,TGTGCCAGCAGTTGGACAGTCGACTCATACGAGCAGTACTTC
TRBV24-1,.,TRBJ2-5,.,CATSAPTGGKETQYF,TGTGCCACCAGTGCCCCCACCGGGGGAAAAGAGACCCAGTACTTC
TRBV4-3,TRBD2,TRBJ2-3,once,CASSPRLAGGVNTDTQYF,TGCGCCAGCAGCCCCCGCCTAGCGGGAGGGGTTAACACAGATACGCAGTATTTT
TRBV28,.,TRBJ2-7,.,CASSFGDGEQYF,TGTGCCAGCAGTTTCGGGGATGGCGAGCAGTACTTC
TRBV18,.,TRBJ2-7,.,CASSPAGRTNTQQYF,TGTGCCAGCTCACCAGCAGGGCGGACCAATACGCAGCAGTACTTC
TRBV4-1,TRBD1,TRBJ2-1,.,CASSQDRGTENEQFF,TGCGCCAGCAGCCAAGATCGAGGGACAGAAAATGAGCAGTTCTTC
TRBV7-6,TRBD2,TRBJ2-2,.,CASSFFPRLAGADTGELFF,TGTGCCAGCAGCTTCTTCCCCCGACTAGCGGGAGCAGACACCGGGGAGCTGTTTTTT
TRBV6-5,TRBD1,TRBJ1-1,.,CASSYSAGGLNTEAFF,TGTGCCAGCAGTTACTCAGCAGGGGGGTTGAACACTGAAGCTTTCTTT
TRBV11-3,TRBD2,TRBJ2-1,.,CASSLVGTSGREQFF,TGTGCCAGCAGCTTAGTCGGGACTAGCGGGAGAGAGCAGTTCTTC
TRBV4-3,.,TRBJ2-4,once,CASSQDYRRLAKNIQYF,TGCGCCAGCAGCCAAGATTACCGAAGACTAGCCAAAAACATTCAGTACTTC
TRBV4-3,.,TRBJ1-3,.,CASSQDPRGMGNTIYF,TGCGCCAGCAGCCAAGATCCCAGGGGTATGGGAAACACCATATATTTT
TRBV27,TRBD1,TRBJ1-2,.,CASSFRMDRNGYTF,TGTGCCAGCAGTTTTCGAATGGACAGGAATGGCTACACCTTC
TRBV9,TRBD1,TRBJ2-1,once,CASSLGQGFNEQFF,TGTGCCAGCAGCCTCGGACAGGGCTTCAATGAGCAGTTCTTC
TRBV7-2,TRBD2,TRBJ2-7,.,CASSLGLAGGTYEQYF,TGTGCCAGCAGCTTAGGGCTAGCGGGGGGGACCTACGAGCAGTACTTC
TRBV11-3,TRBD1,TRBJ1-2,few,CASSARQGDYGYTF,TGTGCCAGCAGCGCCCGACAGGGAGACTATGGCTACACCTTC
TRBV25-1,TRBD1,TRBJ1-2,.,CASSESGTGGVSYGYTF,TGTGCCAGCAGTGAATCCGGGACAGGGGGGGTTAGCTATGGCTACACCTTC
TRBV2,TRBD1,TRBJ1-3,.,CASRPRTGVSGNTIYF,TGTGCCAGCAGGCCCAGGACAGGGGTCTCTGGAAACACCATATATTTT
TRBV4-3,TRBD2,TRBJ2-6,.,CASSQDVASGSLHSGANVLTF,TGCGCCAGCAGCCAAGATGTCGCTAGCGGGTCCCTTCACTCTGGGGCCAACGTCCTGACTTTC
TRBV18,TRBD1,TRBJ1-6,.,CASSPPGQGAGNSPLHF,TGTGCCAGCTCACCACCGGGACAGGGGGCCGGTAATTCACCCCTCCACTTT
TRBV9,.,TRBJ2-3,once,CASSVLITGTDTQYF,TGTGCCAGCAGCGTTCTAATAACAGGCACAGATACGCAGTATTTT
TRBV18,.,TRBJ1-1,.,CASSIAARGTEAFF,TGTGCCAGCTCGATTGCCGCGCGGGGCACTGAAGCTTTCTTT
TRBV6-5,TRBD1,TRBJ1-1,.,CASSWDRGYTFF,TGTGCCAGCAGTTGGGACAGGGGGTATACTTTCTTT
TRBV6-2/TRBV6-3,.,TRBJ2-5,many,CASRPFMGPAPHETQYF,TGTGCCAGCAGACCTTTCATGGGGCCAGCACCTCACGAGACCCAGTACTTC
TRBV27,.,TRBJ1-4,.,CASSLGDKYEKLFF,TGTGCCAGCAGTTTAGGGGACAAATATGAAAAACTGTTTTTT
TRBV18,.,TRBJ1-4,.,CASSPRELLGEKLFF,TGTGCCAGCTCACCACGGGAGCTTTTAGGTGAAAAACTGTTTTTT
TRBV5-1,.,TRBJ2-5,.,CASSLAGRYQETQYF,TGCGCCAGCAGCTTGGCTGGCAGGTACCAAGAGACCCAGTACTTC
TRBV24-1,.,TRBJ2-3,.,CATSDLTITGDTQYF,TGTGCCACCAGTGACCTCACAATTACGGGGGATACGCAGTATTTT
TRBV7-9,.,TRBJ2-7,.,CASSFSDTYYEQYF,TGTGCCAGCAGCTTCTCGGACACTTACTACGAGCAGTACTTC